The T cell receptor beta chain under discussion was sequenced for a study of Ad26.COV2.S vaccination and SARS-CoV-2 variants. The overall study: The vaccine Ad26.COV2.S was put into the muscle once, or twice with 56 days between.

Noted treatment: some 20 received Ad26.COV2.S at low or high dose, single or two shots; 5 received placebo; per-sample allocation not given. Samples analyzed were those drawn on day 63 after the first vaccine or placebo injection. General study results and limits: Vaccine recipients showed a spike-specific TCR breadth that was higher than in placebo recipients.

Of note for this clone: Its target is unknown.

Generated by immunoSEQ multiplex PCR, the TCRdb table keeps only in-frame clones and is missing some. In the table there are around 340,000 clones, around 88% of which are singletons. This material consisted of peripheral blood, taken in a trial of Ad26.COV2.S vaccine versus placebo. This clonotype was sampled from a person aged 18 to 65 who received the Ad26.COV2.S COVID-19 vaccine or a placebo.

Written as DNA, the CDR3 is TGTGCCAGCAGTGAAGCGGCGAGGTTTACTAATGAAAAACTGTTTTTT. As protein: CASSEAARFTNEKLFF. The V gene is TRBV6-1, the J gene TRBJ1-4; D gene ambiguous. This CDR3 has 16 amino acids. CDR1 is MNHNS, CDR2 SASEGT, per germline. Trimming took off 0 bases at V and 2 bases at J, with 10 bases between the two ends.